This TCR beta chain comes out of a study of cytotoxic CD8 clonotypes in ibrutinib-treated CLL. The wider study: The response samples were taken once patients had been treated for a median of around twelve months, range 6 to 36.

TCRdb's table, derived via immunoSEQ multiplex PCR, lists solely in-frame clones and lacks some. The table records some 27,000 clones, 57% of them present only once. Trimming took 6 bases from V and 3 from J; bases not matched to a gene: 4. Germline loops: CDR1 SGHDN, CDR2 FVKESK. The CDR3 loop spans 13 amino acids. Findings of the study overall: At the start, clonality exceeded age-matched healthy donors and followed circulating CD8+ T-cell counts. The study found clonality rose at ibrutinib response, then fell toward baseline at progression.

As to this clone: No antigen is known for it.

This receptor was obtained from a human donor with chronic lymphocytic leukemia. Sequencing used PBMCs, obtained before ibrutinib treatment. The J gene is TRBJ2-5, the V gene TRBV14; 7 bases fit TRBD1. CDR3 protein: CASRDRVKETQYF. CDR3 coding DNA: TGTGCCAGCAGAGACAGGGTGAAAGAGACCCAGTACTTC.